Following are 28 T cell receptor beta chains from one sample sequenced in a study of T cells in Graves' hyperthyroidism and ophthalmopathy. RNA transcripts served as the template for amplifying TCR beta CDR3 regions. The study used the HTBI primer set for a first-round RT-PCR of the TCR CDR3. MiXCR, applied by TCRdb to the multiplex PCR reads, yields one record per CDR3 protein. The sample consists of 560,000 or so distinct CDR3 sequences, about 20% of them appearing once. The sample was blood. These receptors were collected from a man aged 35 to 55 with Graves' ophthalmopathy.

The CDR3 DNA is TGTGCCAGCACCCTACGGACAGGGACGGTGAATTCACCCCTCCACTTT. Protein sequence: CASTLRTGTVNSPLHF. This chain connects TRBV6-1 to TRBJ1-6; 8 bases align to TRBD1. Trimming took 7 bases from V and 7 from J; bases not matched to a gene: 12. Germline CDR1 and CDR2: MNHNS and SASEGT. This CDR3 has 16 residues.

This clonotype was observed many times. J is TRBJ2-5 and V is TRBV7-9; possible D gene TRBD2, 5 bases. Germline-derived CDR1 and CDR2 are SEHNR and FQNEAQ (reference sequence). Deletions cut 6 bases from V and 0 bases from J, with 11 bases between. This CDR3 comprises 14 residues. In nucleotides, the CDR3 is TGTGCCAGCAGTTTGGGAGAGTACCAAGAGACCCAGTACTTC. This gives the protein CASSLGEYQETQYF.

V is TRBV7-8 and J is TRBJ2-7; TRBD2 matches 7 bases. The J segment lost 6 bases and the V segment lost 5 bases, leaving 19 bases of the junction unmatched. The CDR3 runs 17 residues. Germline V gives CDR1 SGHVS, CDR2 FQNEAQ. The CDR3: CASSPRGGGGGTVEQYF. In DNA, the CDR3 is TGTGCCAGCAGCCCCCGAGGCGGTGGGGGGGGGACTGTCGAGCAGTACTTC. The whole variable domain, remainder taken from reference TRBV7-8 and TRBJ2-7, is GAGVSQSPRYKVAKRGQDVALRCDPISGHVSLFWYQQALGQGPEFLTYFQNEAQLDKSGLPSDRFFAERPEGSVSTLKIQRTQQEDSAVYLCASSPRGGGGGTVEQYFGPGTRLTVT.

V gene TRBV6-5 combines with J gene TRBJ2-7; D possibly corresponds to TRBD2 (6 bases). This CDR3 has 13 residues. Trimming took 4 bases from V and 2 from J, leaving 9 bases between them. Germline-derived CDR1 and CDR2 are MNHEY and SVGAGI. The CDR3 nucleotides read TGTGCCAGCAGTTCGGAGGGGACCTACGAGCAGTACTTC. Its protein is CASSSEGTYEQYF.

The chain employs TRBV6-1 and TRBJ1-5, with a weak D call TRBD1 (5 bases). CDR3 length: 15 residues. The V and J ends lost 8 bases and 6 bases respectively, with 20 bases between them. Germline V CDR1 and CDR2: MNHNS, SASEGT. CDR3 nucleotides: TGTGCCAGCCGCACGGGGCTTACGGCGGGTCAGCCCCAGCATTTT. Its protein is CASRTGLTAGQPQHF.

This clonotype was recorded many times. The chain is built from TRBV11-2 and TRBJ1-2; weak D call: TRBD1 (5 bases). The CDR3 loop spans 13 amino acids. Trimming took 1 base from V and 7 from J, leaving 10 bases between them. CDR1 is SGHAT, CDR2 FQNNGV, per germline. CDR3 bases: TGTGCCAGCAGCTTAGTCGGGGGGAGTGGCTACACCTTC. This encodes CASSLVGGSGYTF.

J is TRBJ1-5 and V is TRBV7-2; a possible D gene is TRBD1 (6 bases). The V end was cut by 5 bases, the J end by 2 bases, with 22 bases between. The CDR3 has 18 residues. Per germline, CDR1 SGHTA and CDR2 FQGNSA. CDR3: CASSPGRVGGAGNQPQHF. In nucleotides, the CDR3 is TGTGCCAGCAGCCCAGGTCGGGTAGGGGGGGCTGGCAATCAGCCCCAGCATTTT.

The sample holds a few counts of this clonotype. The gene calls are TRBV4-1 and TRBJ1-1; 8 positions agree with TRBD1. With V trimmed by 1 base and J by 4 bases, 5 bases remained unmatched. CDR3 length: 15 amino acids. The V gene's germline CDR1 is MGHRA and CDR2 YSYEKL. The CDR3: CASSQGWDRSTEAFF. The CDR3 DNA is TGCGCCAGCAGCCAAGGGTGGGACAGGAGCACTGAAGCTTTCTTT.

This clonotype was detected only a few times. The rearrangement uses TRBV6-2 or TRBV6-3 and TRBJ1-2; no definite D call. The V and J ends lost 2 bases and 6 bases respectively, with 7 bases between them. Per the germline V gene, CDR1 is MNHEY and CDR2 is SVGEGT. This CDR3 has 12 residues. CDR3 in amino acids: CASSYAYDGYTF. The CDR3 coding sequence is TGTGCCAGCAGTTACGCCTATGATGGCTACACCTTC.

This clonotype was counted ten times or more. The chain combines TRBV24-1 with TRBJ2-2, with D perhaps matching TRBD1 (6 bases). This CDR3 contains 16 residues. Trimming pared 4 bases from V and 5 bases from J, leaving 16 bases between. Looked up from germline, CDR1 is KGHDR and CDR2 is SFDVKD. In DNA form, the CDR3 reads TGTGCCACCAGTGAGCTCGACAGGAAGAATACCGGGGAGCTGTTTTTT. Protein: CATSELDRKNTGELFF.

A few counts support this clonotype. V gene TRBV4-2 combines with J gene TRBJ2-1; 9 bases are shared with TRBD2. The germline V gene has CDR1 LGHNA and CDR2 YNFKEQ. The junction had 13 bases not matched to a gene; V was cut back by 3 bases and J by 10 bases. The CDR3 is 16 amino acids. The CDR3 region has the DNA TGTGCCAGCAGCCAGGGCCTGCGGGGGGGCTCCGGCGAGCAGTTCTTC. This gives the protein CASSQGLRGGSGEQFF.

The chain joins TRBV12-3 or TRBV12-4 to TRBJ1-5, with D tentatively TRBD1 (5 bases). V was cut by 5 bases and J by 3 bases, with 23 bases left in between. This CDR3 region has 18 residues. CDR3 residues: CASSSRGALGGSNQPQHF. The CDR3 region has the DNA TGTGCCAGCAGTAGTCGAGGGGCCCTCGGGGGGTCCAATCAGCCCCAGCATTTT.

In this sample, this clonotype turned up once. The V call is TRBV25-1, the J call TRBJ2-7; D gene ambiguous. Trimming removed 2 bases from V and 6 bases from J, with 14 bases in between. This CDR3 has 14 residues. The germline V gene has CDR1 MGHDK and CDR2 SYGVNS. The CDR3 loop is CASSEIRSAIEQYF. CDR3 in DNA: TGTGCCAGCAGTGAAATAAGGTCCGCCATCGAGCAGTACTTC.

This clonotype was seen ten or more times. This chain uses TRBV20-1 with TRBJ2-5, with D maybe TRBD1 (6 bases). The length of the CDR3 is 16 residues. V dropped 1 base and J dropped 0 bases, with 15 bases sitting between them. The germline V gene has CDR1 DFQATT and CDR2 SNEGSKA (reference sequence). CDR3 sequence reads: CSARVADSWYQETQYF. In DNA, the CDR3 is TGCAGTGCTAGAGTCGCGGACAGTTGGTACCAAGAGACCCAGTACTTC.

This clonotype was counted a few times. The J gene is TRBJ1-2, the V gene TRBV18; possible D gene TRBD1, 5 bases. Germline CDR1 reads KGHSH; CDR2 reads LQKENI. This CDR3 spans 13 amino acids. Trimming removed 6 bases from V and 4 bases from J, with 12 bases in between. This CDR3 is CASSRDRTYGYTF. The CDR3, as DNA: TGTGCCAGCTCTCGCGACAGAACCTATGGCTACACCTTC. The variable domain in full, completed from reference TRBV18 and TRBJ1-2, reads NAGVMQNPRHLVRRRGQEARLRCSPMKGHSHVYWYRQLPEEGLKFMVYLQKENIIDESGMPKERFSAEFPKEGPSILRIQQVVRGDSAAYFCASSRDRTYGYTFGSGTRLTVV.

This clonotype was detected only a few times. The chain combines TRBV19 with TRBJ1-2, with D perhaps matching TRBD1 (5 bases). Germline V CDR1 and CDR2: LNHDA, SQIVND (reference sequence). The CDR3 runs 15 residues. Trimming took 3 bases from V and 0 from J, leaving 11 bases between them. The CDR3 is CASSMLGGANYGYTF. CDR3 DNA sequence: TGTGCCAGTAGTATGCTGGGGGGAGCTAACTATGGCTACACCTTC.

The chain is built from TRBV20-1 and TRBJ2-3; a weak D match, TRBD2 (6 bases). CDR1 is DFQATT and CDR2 is SNEGSKA in the germline V gene (reference sequence). Between the trimmed V and J ends, which lost 3 bases and 11 bases, there was a span of 15 bases. The CDR3 covers 12 residues. The CDR3 bases are TGCAGTGCTAGGGGGCTCCCGGGGGAGCAGTATTTT. Protein: CSARGLPGEQYF.

This chain links TRBV18 with TRBJ1-2, with 8 bases lining up with TRBD1. CDR1 and CDR2 from the germline V gene are KGHSH and LQKENI. With V trimmed by 6 bases and J by 8 bases, 14 bases remained unmatched. The CDR3 extends over 15 amino acids. CDR3: CASSQNTGQEGGYTF. CDR3 sequence (DNA): TGTGCCAGCTCGCAGAACACGGGACAGGAGGGCGGCTACACCTTC.

The gene calls are TRBV27 and TRBJ2-3; 10 nucleotides match TRBD1. CDR3 length equals 16 residues. Germline V gene lookup returns CDR1 MNHEY and CDR2 SMNVEV (reference sequence). The V segment lost 5 bases and the J segment 3 bases; nucleotides outside the gene matches: 8. The CDR3 is CASSLGTGDRTDTQYF. For the CDR3, the DNA is TGTGCCAGCAGTCTCGGGACAGGGGACCGGACAGATACGCAGTATTTT.

This clonotype came up a few times. J is TRBJ2-5 and V is TRBV7-8, with D possibly matching TRBD2 (5 bases). This CDR3 spans 15 amino acids. Per germline, CDR1 SGHVS and CDR2 FQNEAQ. Trimming shortened V by 1 base and J by 1 base, and 10 bases separated the two germline ends. The chain's CDR3 is CASSLGGLTQETQYF. For the CDR3, the DNA is TGTGCCAGCAGCTTAGGTGGACTTACCCAAGAGACCCAGTACTTC.

This clonotype was counted at least ten times. The chain carries TRBV3-1 and TRBJ2-3, with D possibly TRBD2 on 6 matching bases. V gave up 2 bases and J gave up 5 bases, with 14 bases separating them. The length of the CDR3 is 15 residues. Germline CDR1 LGHDT, CDR2 YNNKEL (reference sequence). CDR3 loop: CASSQKRRALDTQYF. The CDR3 nucleotides read TGTGCCAGCAGCCAAAAACGGAGGGCCTTAGATACGCAGTATTTT.

This clonotype was seen more than once but under ten times. The gene calls are TRBV5-1 and TRBJ2-5; the D is unclear. V was clipped by 2 bases and J by 4 bases, with 9 bases between them. Germline V lookup: CDR1 SGHRS, CDR2 YFSETQ. CDR3 length: 13 residues. Here the CDR3 DNA reads TGCGCCAGCAGCTTAAACGTGCGAGAGACCCAGTACTTC. It translates to CASSLNVRETQYF.

The chain links TRBV7-3 to TRBJ2-1, with 7 bases fitting TRBD2. This CDR3 has 12 residues. Germline V CDR1 and CDR2: SGHTA, FQGTGA. V shed 5 bases, J shed 15 bases, and the junction held 10 bases outside the gene matches. The CDR3 DNA is TGTGCCAGCAGCCTGGGGGGGGGGAGTCGGTTCTTC. As protein: CASSLGGGSRFF.

Concerning this clonotype itself: A much larger clone differs from this one at a single base, so this may be a read error. Since the CDR3 does not end with the conserved phenylalanine or tryptophan, this likely comes from a read error. The V and J genes are TRBV30 and TRBJ2-3; perhaps TRBD2 as D (5 bases). The V end lost 2 bases, the J end lost 0 bases, and 6 bases lay between the germline ends. The CDR3 sequence is 13 residues long. Germline CDR1 reads GTSNPN; CDR2 reads SVGIG (reference sequence). The CDR3 region is CAWSSGSTDTQYS. The CDR3 DNA reads TGTGCCTGGAGTTCGGGGAGCACAGATACGCAGTATTCT.

This clonotype has a count of ten or more. V is TRBV28 and J is TRBJ2-7; D remains ambiguous. Germline CDR1 is MDHEN and CDR2 is SYDVKM. The CDR3 is 14 residues long. V was clipped by 6 bases and J by 4 bases, with 16 bases between them. This CDR3 is CASSRVGFSYEQYF. The CDR3, as DNA: TGTGCCAGCAGCCGGGTGGGATTTAGTTACGAGCAGTACTTC.

This clonotype showed up many times. This chain links TRBV2 with TRBJ2-1; D gene unclear. The CDR3 contains 15 residues. With 7 bases removed from V and 0 bases from J, the gap between germline ends came to 13 bases. CDR1 is SNHLY and CDR2 is FYNNEI in the germline V gene. Here the CDR3 reads CASTAGRSSYNEQFF. In nucleotides, the CDR3 is TGTGCCAGCACCGCAGGAAGGAGCTCCTACAATGAGCAGTTCTTC.

This clonotype was observed at least ten times. The V and J genes are TRBV11-3 and TRBJ2-3; D perhaps matches TRBD1 (5 bases). The V gene lost 2 bases and the J gene lost 1 base, with 13 bases spanning the gap. The germline CDR1 and CDR2 sequences are SGHNT and YENEEA. The CDR3 is made up of 16 amino acids. CDR3 sequence (DNA): TGTGCCAGCAGCTTACGGCCCCAGGGCCGCACAGATACGCAGTATTTT. Amino acid sequence: CASSLRPQGRTDTQYF.

This clonotype was observed a handful of times. The V and J genes are TRBV29-1 and TRBJ2-5; 12 bases are shared with TRBD2. The CDR3 totals 15 residues. Trimming removed 0 bases from V and 4 bases from J; junction bases left unmatched: 3. Germline CDR1 is SQVTM and CDR2 is ANQGSEA. The CDR3 reads CSVEEGTSGRETQYF. The CDR3 coding sequence is TGCAGCGTTGAAGAGGGGACTAGCGGGCGAGAGACCCAGTACTTC.